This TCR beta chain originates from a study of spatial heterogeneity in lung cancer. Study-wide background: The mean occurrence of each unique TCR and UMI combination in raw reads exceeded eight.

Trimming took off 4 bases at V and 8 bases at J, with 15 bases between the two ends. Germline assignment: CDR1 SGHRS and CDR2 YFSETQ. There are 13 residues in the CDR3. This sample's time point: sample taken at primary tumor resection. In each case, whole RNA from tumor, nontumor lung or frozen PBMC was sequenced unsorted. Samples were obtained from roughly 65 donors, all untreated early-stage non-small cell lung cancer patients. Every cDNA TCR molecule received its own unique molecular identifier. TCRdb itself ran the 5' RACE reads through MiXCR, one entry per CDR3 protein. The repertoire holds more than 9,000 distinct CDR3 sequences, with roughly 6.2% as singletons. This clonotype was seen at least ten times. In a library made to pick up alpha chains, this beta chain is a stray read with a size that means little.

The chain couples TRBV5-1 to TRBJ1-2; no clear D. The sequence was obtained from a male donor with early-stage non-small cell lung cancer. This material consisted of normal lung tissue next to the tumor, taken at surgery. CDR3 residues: CASSVDGPVGYTF. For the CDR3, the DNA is TGCGCCAGCAGCGTAGACGGGCCAGTAGGCTACACCTTC. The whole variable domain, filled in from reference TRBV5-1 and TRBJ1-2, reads KAGVTQTPRYLIKTRGQQVTLSCSPISGHRSVSWYQQTPGQGLQFLFEYFSETQRNKGNFPGRFSGRQFSNSRSEMNVSTLELGDSALYLCASSVDGPVGYTFGSGTRLTVV.